The clone carrying this T cell receptor (beta chain) has a single count. No antigen is known for it. Reverse transcription of roughly 0.5 to 1 ug RNA was carried out with random hexamers. TCRdb processed the immunoSEQ multiplex PCR reads anew with MiXCR; each CDR3 protein has one entry. The repertoire holds approximately 190,000 distinct CDR3 sequences, with almost 96% as singletons. The data stem from a study of CD8 T cells in Susac syndrome. Study conclusions and caveats: The study recognized that the number of individuals in its TCR sequencing and HLA analysis was relatively small.

Sequencing of TCR beta covered CD8+ and CD4+ T cells obtained from blood. Each Susac syndrome patient had definite or probable disease by recently defined criteria. Isolation of CD8+ and CD4+ T cells was performed negatively, whereas enrichment of TEMRA cells was done by FACS. Trimming removed 7 bases at V and 5 bases at J, with 13 bases between. Germline CDR1 and CDR2: MNHEY and SVGEGT. The CDR3 consists of 13 residues. The chain combines TRBV6-2 or TRBV6-3 with TRBJ2-3; no definite D call. The source of this sequence is a human donor with Susac syndrome. Sequences were obtained from CD4+ T cells from PBMCs. Here the CDR3 DNA reads TGTGCCAGCAACCCACGGGCCCTAGATACGCAGTATTTT. This translates into CASNPRALDTQYF.